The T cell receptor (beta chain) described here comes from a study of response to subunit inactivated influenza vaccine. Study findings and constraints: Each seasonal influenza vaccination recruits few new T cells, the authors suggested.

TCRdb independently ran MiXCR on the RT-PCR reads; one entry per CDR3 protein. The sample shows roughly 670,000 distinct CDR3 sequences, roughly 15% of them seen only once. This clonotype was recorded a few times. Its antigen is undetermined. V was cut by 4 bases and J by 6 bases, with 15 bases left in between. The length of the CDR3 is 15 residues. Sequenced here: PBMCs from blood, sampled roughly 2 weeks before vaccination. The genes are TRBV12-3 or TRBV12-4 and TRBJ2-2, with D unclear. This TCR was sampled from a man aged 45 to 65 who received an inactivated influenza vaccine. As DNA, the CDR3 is TGTGCCAGCAGTTCTAACACACGGGCGTCCGGGGAGCTGTTTTTT. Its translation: CASSSNTRASGELFF.